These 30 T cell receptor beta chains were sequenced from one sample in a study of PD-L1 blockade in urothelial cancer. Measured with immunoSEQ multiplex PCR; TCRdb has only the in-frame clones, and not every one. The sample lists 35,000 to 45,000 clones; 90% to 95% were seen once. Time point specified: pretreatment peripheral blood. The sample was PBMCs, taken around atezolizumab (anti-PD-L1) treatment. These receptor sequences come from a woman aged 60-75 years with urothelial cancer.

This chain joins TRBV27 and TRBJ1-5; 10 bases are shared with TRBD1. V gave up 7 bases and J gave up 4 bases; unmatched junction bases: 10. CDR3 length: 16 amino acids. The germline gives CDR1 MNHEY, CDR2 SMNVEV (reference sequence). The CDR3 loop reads CASTPSWTGGNQPQHF. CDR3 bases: TGTGCCAGCACACCATCCTGGACAGGGGGAAATCAGCCCCAGCATTTT.

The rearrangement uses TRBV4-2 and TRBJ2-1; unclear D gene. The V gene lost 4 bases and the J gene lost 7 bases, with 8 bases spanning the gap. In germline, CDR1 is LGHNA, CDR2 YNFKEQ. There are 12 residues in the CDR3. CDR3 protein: CASSPSTNEQFF. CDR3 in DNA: TGTGCCAGCAGCCCGAGTACGAATGAGCAGTTCTTC.

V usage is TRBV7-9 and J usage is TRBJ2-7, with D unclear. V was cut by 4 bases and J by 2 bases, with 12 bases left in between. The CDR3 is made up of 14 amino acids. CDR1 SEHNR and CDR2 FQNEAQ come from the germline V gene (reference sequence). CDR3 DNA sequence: TGTGCCAGCAGCTCGCACAGATTCCCCTACGAGCAGTACTTC. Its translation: CASSSHRFPYEQYF.

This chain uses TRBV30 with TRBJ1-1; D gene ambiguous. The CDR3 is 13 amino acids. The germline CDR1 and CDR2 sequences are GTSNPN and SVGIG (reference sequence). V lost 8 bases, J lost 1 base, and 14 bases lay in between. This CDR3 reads CARGAPRNTEAFF. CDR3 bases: TGTGCCCGAGGAGCCCCACGGAACACTGAAGCTTTCTTT.

CDR3 coding DNA: TGTGCCAGCAGCCGGACAGGCTATAGCAATCAGCCCCAGCATTTT. Amino acid sequence: CASSRTGYSNQPQHF. The J gene is TRBJ1-5, the V gene TRBV6-5, with TRBD1 identical over 7 bases. Trimming took 6 bases from V and 0 from J; bases not matched to a gene: 5. CDR1 and CDR2 (germline): MNHEY, SVGAGI. The CDR3 contains 15 residues.

The CDR3 sequence is CASSQPPSGANNEQFF. The DNA for the CDR3 is TGCGCCAGCAGCCAACCTCCGAGCGGGGCTAACAATGAGCAGTTCTTC. This sequence joins TRBV4-1 and TRBJ2-1, with TRBD2 matching 7 bases. Trimming cost V 2 bases and J 5 bases; bases outside gene matches: 9. Germline V gives CDR1 MGHRA, CDR2 YSYEKL. The CDR3 is 16 amino acids.

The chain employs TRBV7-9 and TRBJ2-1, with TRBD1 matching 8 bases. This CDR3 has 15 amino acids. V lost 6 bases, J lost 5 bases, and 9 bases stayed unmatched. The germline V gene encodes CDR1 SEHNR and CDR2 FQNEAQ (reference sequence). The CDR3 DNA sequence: TGTGCCAGCAGGCAAACCGGGACAGGTCACAATGAGCAGTTCTTC. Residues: CASRQTGTGHNEQFF. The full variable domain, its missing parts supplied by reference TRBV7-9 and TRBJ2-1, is DTGVSQNPRHKITKRGQNVTFRCDPISEHNRLYWYRQTLGQGPEFLTYFQNEAQLEKSRLLSDRFSAERPKGSFSTLEIQRTEQGDSAMYLCASRQTGTGHNEQFFGPGTRLTVL.

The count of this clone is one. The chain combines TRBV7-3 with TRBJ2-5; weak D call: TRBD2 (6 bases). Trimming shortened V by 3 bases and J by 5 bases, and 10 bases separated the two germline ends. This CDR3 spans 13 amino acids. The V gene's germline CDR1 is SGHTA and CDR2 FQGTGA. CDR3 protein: CASSFLGGETQYF. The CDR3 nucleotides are TGTGCCAGCAGCTTTCTCGGAGGGGAGACCCAGTACTTC.

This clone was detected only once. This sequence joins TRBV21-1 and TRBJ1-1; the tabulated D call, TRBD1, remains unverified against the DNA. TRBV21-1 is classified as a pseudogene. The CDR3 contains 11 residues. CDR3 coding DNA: TGTGCCAGCAGCAAAGCTACAGAAAGTTTCTTT. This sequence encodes CASSKATESFF.

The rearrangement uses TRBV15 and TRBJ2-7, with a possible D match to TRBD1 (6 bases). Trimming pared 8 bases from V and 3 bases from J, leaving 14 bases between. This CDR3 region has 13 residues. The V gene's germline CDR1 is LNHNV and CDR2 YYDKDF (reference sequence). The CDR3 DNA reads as TGTGCCACCGGAAGACAGGAGTTCTACGAGCAGTACTTC. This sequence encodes CATGRQEFYEQYF. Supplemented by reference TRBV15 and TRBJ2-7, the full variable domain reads DAMVIQNPRYQVTQFGKPVTLSCSQTLNHNVMYWYQQKSSQAPKLLFHYYDKDFNNEADTPDNFQSRRPNTSFCFLDIRSPGLGDTAMYLCATGRQEFYEQYFGPGTRLTVT.

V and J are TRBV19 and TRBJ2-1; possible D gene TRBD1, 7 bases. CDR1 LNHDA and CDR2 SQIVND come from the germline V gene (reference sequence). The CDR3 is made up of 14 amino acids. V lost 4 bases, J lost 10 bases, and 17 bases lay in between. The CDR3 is CASSNVRSGGEQFF. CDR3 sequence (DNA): TGTGCCAGTAGTAACGTGCGGTCAGGGGGGGAGCAGTTCTTC. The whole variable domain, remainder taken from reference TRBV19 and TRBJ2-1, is DGGITQSPKYLFRKEGQNVTLSCEQNLNHDAMYWYRQDPGQGLRLIYYSQIVNDFQKGDIAEGYSVSREKKESFPLTVTSAQKNPTAFYLCASSNVRSGGEQFFGPGTRLTVL.

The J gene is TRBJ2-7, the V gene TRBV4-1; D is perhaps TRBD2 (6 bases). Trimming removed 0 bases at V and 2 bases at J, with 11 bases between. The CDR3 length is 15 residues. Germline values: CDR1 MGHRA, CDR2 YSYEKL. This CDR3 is CASSQDPLATYEQYF. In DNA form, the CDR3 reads TGCGCCAGCAGCCAAGACCCCCTAGCGACCTACGAGCAGTACTTC.

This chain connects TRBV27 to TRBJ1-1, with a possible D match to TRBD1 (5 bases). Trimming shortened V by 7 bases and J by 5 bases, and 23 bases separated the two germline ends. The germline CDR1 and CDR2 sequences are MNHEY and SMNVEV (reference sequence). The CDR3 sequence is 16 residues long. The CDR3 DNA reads TGTGCCAGCACCGGAAGGGGTGGAGGGTCGGGGACTGAAGCTTTCTTT. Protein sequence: CASTGRGGGSGTEAFF.

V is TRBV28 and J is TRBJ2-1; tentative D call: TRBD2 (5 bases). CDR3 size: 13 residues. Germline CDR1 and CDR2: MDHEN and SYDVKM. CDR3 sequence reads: CAIISATYNEQFF. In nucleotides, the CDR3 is TGTGCAATAATTAGCGCAACCTACAATGAGCAGTTCTTC.

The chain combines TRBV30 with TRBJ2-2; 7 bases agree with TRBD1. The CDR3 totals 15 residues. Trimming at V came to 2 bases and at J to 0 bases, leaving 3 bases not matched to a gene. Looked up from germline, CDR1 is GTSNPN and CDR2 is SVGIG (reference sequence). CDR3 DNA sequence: TGTGCCTGGAGTCGGGGACAGCCGAACACCGGGGAGCTGTTTTTT. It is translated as CAWSRGQPNTGELFF.

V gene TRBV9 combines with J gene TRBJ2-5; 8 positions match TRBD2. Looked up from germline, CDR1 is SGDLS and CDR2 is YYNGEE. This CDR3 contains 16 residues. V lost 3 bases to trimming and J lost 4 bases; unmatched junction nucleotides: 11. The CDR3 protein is CASSGGLGGFLETQYF. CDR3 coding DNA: TGTGCCAGCAGCGGGGGACTAGGGGGGTTCCTAGAGACCCAGTACTTC.

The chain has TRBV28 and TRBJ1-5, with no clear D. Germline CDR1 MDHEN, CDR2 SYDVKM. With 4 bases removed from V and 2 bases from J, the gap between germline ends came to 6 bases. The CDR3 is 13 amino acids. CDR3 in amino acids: CASSSAGNQPQHF. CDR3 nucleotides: TGTGCCAGCAGTTCTGCAGGCAATCAGCCCCAGCATTTT.

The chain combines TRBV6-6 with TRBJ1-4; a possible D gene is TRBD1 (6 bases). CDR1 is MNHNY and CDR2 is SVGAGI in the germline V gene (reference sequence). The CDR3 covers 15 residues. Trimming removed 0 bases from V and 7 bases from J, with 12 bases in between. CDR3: CASSYSGGPGEKLFF. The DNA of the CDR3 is TGTGCCAGCAGTTACTCGGGGGGGCCAGGTGAAAAACTGTTTTTT.

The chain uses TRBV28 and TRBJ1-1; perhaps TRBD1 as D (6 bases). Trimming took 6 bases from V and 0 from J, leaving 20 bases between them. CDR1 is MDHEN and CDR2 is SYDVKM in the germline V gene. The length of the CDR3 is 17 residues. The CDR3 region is CASRLLEMTGLNTEAFF. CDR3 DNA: TGTGCCAGCAGGTTGCTCGAAATGACAGGTTTGAACACTGAAGCTTTCTTT.

The CDR3 bases are TGTGCCAGCAGCCCAACAGGGGCAGCTAACTATGGCTACACCTTC. Protein product: CASSPTGAANYGYTF. V usage is TRBV9 and J usage is TRBJ1-2; 7 bases fit TRBD1. CDR3 size: 15 residues. CDR1 and CDR2 (germline): SGDLS, YYNGEE. V lost 4 bases to trimming and J lost 0 bases; unmatched junction nucleotides: 6.

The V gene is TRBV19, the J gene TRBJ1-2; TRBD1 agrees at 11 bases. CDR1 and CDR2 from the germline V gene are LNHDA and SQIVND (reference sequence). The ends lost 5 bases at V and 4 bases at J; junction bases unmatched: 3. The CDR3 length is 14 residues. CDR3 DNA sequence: TGTGCCAGTAGTTTCGGACAGGGGGCCTATGGCTACACCTTC. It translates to CASSFGQGAYGYTF.

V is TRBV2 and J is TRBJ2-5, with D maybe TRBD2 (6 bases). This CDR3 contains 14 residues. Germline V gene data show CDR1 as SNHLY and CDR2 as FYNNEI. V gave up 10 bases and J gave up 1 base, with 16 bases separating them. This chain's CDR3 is CAILGGSSQETQYF. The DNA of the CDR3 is TGTGCCATCCTCGGAGGGTCCAGCCAAGAGACCCAGTACTTC.

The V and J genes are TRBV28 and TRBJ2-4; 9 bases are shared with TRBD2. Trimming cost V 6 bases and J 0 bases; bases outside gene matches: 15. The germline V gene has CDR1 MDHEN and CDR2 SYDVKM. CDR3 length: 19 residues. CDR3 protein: CASRPGVAGATLAKNIQYF. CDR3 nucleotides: TGTGCCAGCAGGCCCGGGGTAGCGGGAGCGACTTTAGCCAAAAACATTCAGTACTTC.

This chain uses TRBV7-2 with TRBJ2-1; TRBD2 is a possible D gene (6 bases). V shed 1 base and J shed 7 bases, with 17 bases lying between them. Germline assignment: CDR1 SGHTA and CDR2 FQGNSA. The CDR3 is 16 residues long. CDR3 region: CASSLEWWAGRNEQFF. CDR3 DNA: TGTGCCAGCAGCTTAGAATGGTGGGCGGGGAGGAATGAGCAGTTCTTC.

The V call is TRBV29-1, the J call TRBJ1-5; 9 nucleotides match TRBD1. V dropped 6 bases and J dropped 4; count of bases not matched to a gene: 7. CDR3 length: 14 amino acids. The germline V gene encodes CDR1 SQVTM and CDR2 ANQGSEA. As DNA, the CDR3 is TGCAGCGTATTAGAGGGGACAGGGAATCAGCCCCAGCATTTT. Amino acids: CSVLEGTGNQPQHF.

CDR3 coding DNA: TGTGCCAGCAGGCGGACAGGGCTAATCTACGAGCAGTACTTC. Encoded protein: CASRRTGLIYEQYF. The chain uses TRBV27 and TRBJ2-7; 8 bases align to TRBD1. Germline CDR1 reads MNHEY; CDR2 reads SMNVEV (reference sequence). The CDR3 covers 14 residues. V shed 6 bases, J shed 3 bases, and the junction held 7 bases outside the gene matches.

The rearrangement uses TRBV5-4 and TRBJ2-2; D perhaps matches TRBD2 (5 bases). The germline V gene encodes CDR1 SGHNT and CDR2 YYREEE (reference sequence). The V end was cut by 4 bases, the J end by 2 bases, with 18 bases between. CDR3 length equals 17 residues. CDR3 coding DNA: TGTGCCAGCAGCCCGCAGCTAGCTGGAGCTAACACCGGGGAGCTGTTTTTT. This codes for CASSPQLAGANTGELFF.

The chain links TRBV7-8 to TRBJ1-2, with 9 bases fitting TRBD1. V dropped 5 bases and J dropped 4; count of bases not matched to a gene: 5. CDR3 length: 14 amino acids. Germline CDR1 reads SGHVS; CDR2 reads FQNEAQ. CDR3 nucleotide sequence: TGTGCCAGCAGCCCGATGACAGGGGGCTATGGCTACACCTTC. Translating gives CASSPMTGGYGYTF.

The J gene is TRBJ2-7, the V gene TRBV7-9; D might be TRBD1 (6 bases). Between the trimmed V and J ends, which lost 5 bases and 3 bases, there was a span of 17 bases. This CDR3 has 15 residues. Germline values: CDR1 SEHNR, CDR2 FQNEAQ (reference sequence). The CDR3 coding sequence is TGTGCCAGCAGCGGGACGACAGGCCCCGTCTACGAGCAGTACTTC. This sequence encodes CASSGTTGPVYEQYF. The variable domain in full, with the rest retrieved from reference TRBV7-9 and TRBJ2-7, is DTGVSQNPRHKITKRGQNVTFRCDPISEHNRLYWYRQTLGQGPEFLTYFQNEAQLEKSRLLSDRFSAERPKGSFSTLEIQRTEQGDSAMYLCASSGTTGPVYEQYFGPGTRLTVT.

The CDR3 DNA follows: TGTGCCAGCAGCTTCATGACAGACCAAGAGACCCAGTACTTC. This translates into CASSFMTDQETQYF. The chain uses TRBV7-9 and TRBJ2-5, with a weak D call TRBD1 (5 bases). V gave up 3 bases and J gave up 0 bases, with 8 bases separating them. Germline CDR1 and CDR2: SEHNR and FQNEAQ (reference sequence). This CDR3 comprises 14 residues.